What follows are 7 T cell receptor beta chains derived from one specimen sequenced in a study of beta chain features in type 1 diabetes. Study-wide results and limits: Researchers report that Type 1 diabetes patients had moderately but significantly shorter TCRB CDR3s across all four CD4+ subsets.

No antigen has been identified for these receptors. Every bit of the isolated RNA underwent reverse transcription, so sequencing read expressed TCRB transcripts. The assay was immunoSEQ multiplex PCR, and TCRdb's table has in-frame clones only and misses some. The profile shows over 150,000 clones, about 8.3% of them singletons. The sample was central memory CD4+ T cells from blood. Receptor source: a woman aged 18-29 years with type 1 diabetes.

This clone was detected only a few times. The chain carries TRBV19 and TRBJ2-3, with no clear D. Germline-derived CDR1 and CDR2 are LNHDA and SQIVND (reference sequence). V lost 9 bases and J 2 bases, leaving 6 bases between the germline ends. The length of the CDR3 is 11 residues. Written as DNA, the CDR3 is TGTGCCAGCAGTCACACAGATACGCAGTATTTT. It yields the protein CASSHTDTQYF.

This clone was seen only a few times. The rearrangement uses TRBV29-1 and TRBJ2-3; D call uncertain. The CDR3 is 13 residues long. V lost 6 bases and J lost 0, with 10 bases in between. Per germline, CDR1 SQVTM and CDR2 ANQGSEA. The CDR3: CSVEKDSTDTQYF. The CDR3, as DNA: TGCAGCGTGGAGAAAGACAGCACAGATACGCAGTATTTT.

The chain couples TRBV11-2 to TRBJ2-3; D is perhaps TRBD2 (6 bases). The V gene lost 6 bases and the J gene lost 4 bases, with 14 bases spanning the gap. Germline V gene data show CDR1 as SGHAT and CDR2 as FQNNGV. The CDR3 contains 14 residues. CDR3 sequence reads: CASRPTSWADTQYF. CDR3 DNA: TGTGCCAGCAGGCCTACTAGCTGGGCAGATACGCAGTATTTT.

This clone was detected only a few times. The chain employs TRBV9 and TRBJ2-1; 7 nucleotides agree with TRBD1. Germline CDR1 reads SGDLS; CDR2 reads YYNGEE. This CDR3 contains 16 residues. The trim removed 1 base at V and 4 bases at J, leaving 8 bases unmatched. The CDR3 coding sequence is TGTGCCAGCAGCGTAAGTGGGACAGCCACTTACAATGAGCAGTTCTTC. Protein: CASSVSGTATYNEQFF. The full variable domain, rest sourced from reference TRBV9 and TRBJ2-1, is DSGVTQTPKHLITATGQRVTLRCSPRSGDLSVYWYQQSLDQGLQFLIQYYNGEERAKGNILERFSAQQFPDLHSELNLSSLELGDSALYFCASSVSGTATYNEQFFGPGTRLTVL.

In this sample, this clone turned up a few times. The chain carries TRBV4-3 and TRBJ2-1, with a weak D call TRBD1 (5 bases). V was clipped by 3 bases and J by 5 bases, with 5 bases between them. The germline CDR1 and CDR2 sequences are LGHNA and YSLEER. The CDR3 sequence is 12 residues long. In DNA, the CDR3 is TGCGCCAGCAGCCAGACAGACAATGAGCAGTTCTTC. Its translation is CASSQTDNEQFF.

This clone occurred a few times. The J gene is TRBJ2-3, the V gene TRBV7-6; 14 bases agree with TRBD2. V lost 3 bases and J lost 6; bases outside the gene matches: 2. The CDR3 covers 15 residues. Germline V gives CDR1 SGHVS, CDR2 FNYEAQ. CDR3 in amino acids: CASSFRTSGGDTQYF. Here the CDR3 DNA reads TGTGCCAGCAGCTTCCGGACTAGCGGGGGGGATACGCAGTATTTT.

This clone was detected a few times. This chain links TRBV9 with TRBJ2-1; 8 bases agree with TRBD2. V lost 8 bases, J lost 5 bases, and 12 bases stayed unmatched. Germline V gene data show CDR1 as SGDLS and CDR2 as YYNGEE. This CDR3 contains 15 residues. CDR3 sequence reads: CASGVTAGANNEQFF. The DNA for the CDR3 is TGTGCCAGTGGCGTAACAGCGGGGGCCAACAATGAGCAGTTCTTC.